This T cell receptor (beta chain) was observed in a study of identical twins. The CDR3 has 17 amino acids. Findings and caveats of the study: Zero-insertion analyses could be partly confounded by invariant MAIT and iNKT cells.

In its sample, this clonotype was seen many times. Its specificity is unknown. Template switching added a universal primer site, and cDNA bore unique molecular identifiers. One entry per CDR3 protein results from TCRdb running MiXCR on the 5' RACE reads. Found here are just under 650,000 distinct CDR3 sequences, around 7.5% of them singletons; the top ten hold about 1.5%. The same data also went into a second study, on yellow fever vaccine responses in identical twins. As that report states: The T cell response to vaccination in identical twins was reportedly partly convergent and partly personalized.

The receptor comes from a woman aged 18-29 years in good health. This sequence joins TRBV21-1 and TRBJ2-3; the table's TRBD1 call for D was not verified on the DNA. TRBV21-1 is shown as a pseudogene. Sequencing used PBMCs. The DNA for the CDR3 is TGTGCCAGCAGCAAAGGGAGGACAGGGGACAGCACAGATACGCAGTATTTT. It translates to CASSKGRTGDSTDTQYF.